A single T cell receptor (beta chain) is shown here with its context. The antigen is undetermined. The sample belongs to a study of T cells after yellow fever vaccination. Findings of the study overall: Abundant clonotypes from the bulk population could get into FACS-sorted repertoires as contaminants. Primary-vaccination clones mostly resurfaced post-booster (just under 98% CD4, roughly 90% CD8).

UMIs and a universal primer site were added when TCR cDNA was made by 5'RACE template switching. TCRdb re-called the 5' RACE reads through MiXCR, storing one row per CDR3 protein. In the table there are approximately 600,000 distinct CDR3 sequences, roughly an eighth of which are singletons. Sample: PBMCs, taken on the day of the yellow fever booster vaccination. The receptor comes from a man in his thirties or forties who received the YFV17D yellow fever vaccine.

The CDR3 region is CASSPQLELAGSDTQYF. The DNA of the CDR3 is TGTGCCAGCTCACCCCAGCTCGAGCTAGCGGGCTCAGATACGCAGTATTTT. The V call is TRBV18, the J call TRBJ2-3, with 8 bases identical to TRBD2. CDR1 is KGHSH, CDR2 LQKENI, per germline. The CDR3 runs 17 residues. J gave up 4 bases and V 3 bases, and 12 bases lay outside the gene matches.